This T cell receptor beta chain was captured in a study of cytomegalovirus exposure and HLA in healthy donors. Turning to the study itself: Unique TCRs from HLA-typed donors, roughly 89 million of them, were held in an early data release. Falling in the Caucasian-associated ancestry cluster were about 82% of approximately 400 genotyped donors. Study conclusions and caveats: As confirmed in vitro, a few CMV-associated chains were specific for CMV antigens.

The count of this clone is one. What it recognizes is unknown. This CDR3 is 15 amino acids long. Trimming shortened V by 5 bases and J by 2 bases, and 14 bases separated the two germline ends. In germline, CDR1 is MGHRA, CDR2 YSYEKL. Vbeta (60) and Jbeta (13) primers were used in the PCR. Produced via immunoSEQ multiplex PCR; TCRdb's table is partial and in-frame only. The table shows 90,000 to 120,000 clones, with about 74% occurring only once. The sequence derives from a woman aged 40 to 55 in good health and CMV-seropositive. Sequenced: PBMCs. The chain has TRBV4-1 and TRBJ2-3, with D uncertain. CDR3 sequence: CASSAGLTYTDTQYF. The DNA for the CDR3 is TGCGCCAGCAGCGCAGGCCTCACATACACAGATACGCAGTATTTT.